Detailed here is one TCR beta chain. Sequencing was performed with immunoSEQ multiplex PCR; in TCRdb, only in-frame clones are kept and a portion is missing. The sample shows almost 400,000 clones, roughly 86% of them seen only once. Recruited during active infection, patients (from Seattle) were subsequently followed longitudinally. The data stem from a study of blood T cell repertoires in COVID-19. Study details: The United States, Italy and Spain supplied acute and convalescent COVID-19 samples. Nucleic acid was either cDNA or gDNA, and it came from T cells, B-cell-depleted T cells, or PBMCs.

The receptor was derived from a woman in her sixties with COVID-19, enrolled during active disease. The sample comprised peripheral blood.

CDR3 sequence (DNA): TGTGCCAGTAGTCCCCAGATTCACACAGATACGCAGTATTTT. Translating it yields CASSPQIHTDTQYF. The genes are TRBV19 and TRBJ2-3; no definite D call. Germline V gene data show CDR1 as LNHDA and CDR2 as SQIVND (reference sequence). The CDR3 spans 14 residues. Trimming pared 5 bases from V and 2 bases from J, leaving 11 bases between.